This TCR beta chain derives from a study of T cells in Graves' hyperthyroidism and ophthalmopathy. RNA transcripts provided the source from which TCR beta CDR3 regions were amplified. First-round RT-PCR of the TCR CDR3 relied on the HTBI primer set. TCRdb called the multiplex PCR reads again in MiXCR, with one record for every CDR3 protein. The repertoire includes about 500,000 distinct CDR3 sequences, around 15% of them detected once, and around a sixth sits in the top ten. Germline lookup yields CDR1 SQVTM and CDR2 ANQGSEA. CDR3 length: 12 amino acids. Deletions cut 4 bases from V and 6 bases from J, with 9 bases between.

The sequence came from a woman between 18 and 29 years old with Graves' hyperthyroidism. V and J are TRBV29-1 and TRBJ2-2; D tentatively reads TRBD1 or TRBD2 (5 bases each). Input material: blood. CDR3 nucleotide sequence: TGCAGCGTTGGGGGGATATCCGGGGAGCTGTTTTTT. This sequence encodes CSVGGISGELFF.